The T cell receptor (beta chain) described here comes from a study of shared clonotypes between healthy human individuals. On this clone itself: Its antigen remains unidentified.

There are 16 residues in the CDR3. The ends lost 5 bases at V and 3 bases at J; junction bases unmatched: 12. The germline gives CDR1 SEHNR, CDR2 FQNEAQ (reference sequence). Selected positively for CCR7 and CD45RO-negative, naive CD8 cells excluded terminally differentiated effector memory CD45RA+ cells. Deep-level settings were used for running the assay. Original data processing: For the immunoSEQ data, sequences were junction-only without quality scores, so filtering differed. Measured with immunoSEQ multiplex PCR; TCRdb has only the in-frame clones, and not every one. The D gene and trimming were derived from the DNA, and the V and J assignments and clone size from that table. The sample lists around 580,000 clones, 95% to 98% occurring once. Overall study findings and caveats: As a rule, naive subsets had a larger estimated richness than memory subsets. Sharing of clonotypes among donors was expected to vary with sequencing depth.

Sequencing was carried out using naive CD8+ T cells sorted from blood. The chain links TRBV7-9 to TRBJ2-7; 8 positions agree with TRBD2. The origin of this receptor is a man in his thirties or forties in good health. The CDR3 protein is CASSTTTGTRNYEQYF. The CDR3 nucleotides read TGTGCCAGCAGCACGACGACCGGGACTAGGAACTACGAGCAGTACTTC.